Following are 18 T cell receptor beta chains from one sample sequenced in a study of spatial heterogeneity in lung cancer. The time point denotes: sample taken at primary tumor resection. Unsorted whole RNA samples from tumor, nontumor lung or frozen PBMC were sequenced. Via MiXCR, TCRdb re-called the 5' RACE reads, giving one row per CDR3 protein. There are about 27,000 distinct CDR3 sequences in the sample; under 8% occur only once, and approximately 15% lies in the top ten. This sample comprised PBMCs, obtained at surgery. The origin of the receptors is a male donor with early-stage non-small cell lung cancer.

The table lists this clonotype with many counts. The genes are TRBV28 and TRBJ2-7; TRBD2 matches at 7 bases. The ends lost 11 bases at V and 5 bases at J; junction bases unmatched: 12. The germline CDR1 and CDR2 sequences are MDHEN and SYDVKM. The CDR3 sequence is 13 residues long. The CDR3 DNA follows: TGTGCCGGCCACGTCACTAGCGACCACGAGCAGTACGTC. It encodes CAGHVTSDHEQYV.

This clonotype ranks as medium-sized (0.01 to 0.1%). The CDR3 DNA sequence: TGCAGTGCTAGAGAAAAACTCATCTCGGGTGAGCAGTTCTTC. This sequence encodes CSAREKLISGEQFF. The chain carries TRBV20-1 and TRBJ2-1; D gene uncertain. CDR1 and CDR2 from the germline V gene are DFQATT and SNEGSKA (reference sequence). The CDR3 consists of 14 residues. V lost 0 bases and J lost 9, with 15 bases in between.

This clonotype was seen ten or more times. This sequence joins TRBV28 and TRBJ2-1; 10 bases are shared with TRBD2. The CDR3 has 12 residues. Trimming removed 8 bases from V and 9 bases from J; junction bases left unmatched: 4. Germline values: CDR1 MDHEN, CDR2 SYDVKM. This CDR3 is CASHSGRGEQFF. CDR3 DNA sequence: TGTGCCAGCCACAGCGGGAGGGGTGAGCAGTTCTTC.

The chain is built from TRBV5-4 and TRBJ2-7; D is tentatively TRBD1 or TRBD2 (5 bases each). The CDR3 spans 16 residues. V lost 3 bases and J lost 0, with 16 bases in between. The germline V gene has CDR1 SGHNT and CDR2 YYREEE (reference sequence). The CDR3 DNA is TGTGCCAGCAGCTCAATAAAGGGACGGTCCTCCTACGAGCAGTACTTC. Residues: CASSSIKGRSSYEQYF.

The V call is TRBV11-2, the J call TRBJ1-1; possibly TRBD1 for D (5 bases). Trimming left V 0 bases short and J 6 bases short, with 8 bases between. The CDR3 is 13 residues long. Germline loops: CDR1 SGHAT, CDR2 FQNNGV. The CDR3 loop is CASSLDWGAEAFF. CDR3 sequence (DNA): TGTGCCAGCAGCTTAGATTGGGGGGCTGAAGCTTTCTTT.

The V call is TRBV4-1, the J call TRBJ1-3; D unclear. Trimming stripped 3 bases from V and 3 bases from J, with 12 bases between. Germline-derived CDR1 and CDR2 are MGHRA and YSYEKL. The CDR3 covers 15 residues. In DNA, the CDR3 is TGCGCCAGCAGCCACTTAACTTCTTTTGGAAACACCATATATTTT. Translating it yields CASSHLTSFGNTIYF.

This clonotype was seen many times. J is TRBJ2-1 and V is TRBV15; D not certain. The CDR3 spans 16 residues. V was cut by 1 base and J by 4 bases, with 14 bases left in between. CDR1 is LNHNV and CDR2 is YYDKDF in the germline V gene (reference sequence). The CDR3 here is CATSRVRGPHYNEQFF. CDR3 DNA: TGTGCCACCAGCAGAGTACGTGGGCCCCATTACAATGAGCAGTTCTTC.

The gene calls are TRBV19 and TRBJ2-1; 12 bases line up with TRBD2. CDR1 and CDR2 from the germline V gene are LNHDA and SQIVND (reference sequence). The ends lost 5 bases at V and 10 bases at J; junction bases unmatched: 9. This CDR3 spans 15 amino acids. CDR3 region: CASSVGLAGSKEQFF. CDR3 bases: TGTGCCAGTAGTGTCGGACTAGCGGGAAGTAAGGAGCAGTTCTTC.

The rearrangement uses TRBV28 and TRBJ2-7; 9 nucleotides line up with TRBD1. The V gene end was trimmed by 5 bases and the J gene end by 3 bases; junction bases not matched to a gene: 14. The germline V gene encodes CDR1 MDHEN and CDR2 SYDVKM. The CDR3 contains 17 residues. The CDR3: CASSPHPGTGKFYEQYF. The CDR3 DNA is TGTGCCAGCAGTCCGCATCCCGGGACAGGGAAATTCTACGAGCAGTACTTC.

This clonotype was seen many times. The chain joins TRBV25-1 to TRBJ2-5; D unresolved. CDR1 MGHDK and CDR2 SYGVNS come from the germline V gene. There are 11 residues in the CDR3. V was trimmed by 4 bases and J by 2 bases, leaving 2 bases between them. The DNA for the CDR3 is TGTGCCAGCAGTGCGCAAGAGACCCAGTACTTC. This codes for CASSAQETQYF.

In this sample, this clonotype turned up many times. This rearrangement joins TRBV20-1 to TRBJ1-5, with no clear D. This CDR3 comprises 13 residues. Germline assignment: CDR1 DFQATT and CDR2 SNEGSKA (reference sequence). V dropped 5 bases and J dropped 4 bases, with 12 bases sitting between them. In nucleotides, the CDR3 is TGCAGTGCTCAACGGCAGTATAATCAGCCCCAGCATTTT. This codes for CSAQRQYNQPQHF.

This clonotype was seen at least ten times. J is TRBJ2-3 and V is TRBV20-1; 10 bases agree with TRBD2. The ends lost 3 bases at V and 1 base at J; junction bases unmatched: 7. This CDR3 has 16 amino acids. Per the germline V gene, CDR1 is DFQATT and CDR2 is SNEGSKA (reference sequence). Written as DNA, the CDR3 is TGCAGTGCTAGTACCCTAGCGGGAGTGGGCACAGATACGCAGTATTTT. It codes for CSASTLAGVGTDTQYF.

This clonotype has at least ten counts. The rearrangement joins TRBV2 to TRBJ2-1; tentatively, D is TRBD2 (5 bases). Germline CDR1 reads SNHLY; CDR2 reads FYNNEI. Trimming removed 8 bases from V and 5 bases from J, with 13 bases in between. This CDR3 comprises 13 residues. The CDR3 here is CASVKRSDNEQFF. DNA for the CDR3: TGTGCCAGCGTGAAGCGGTCCGACAATGAGCAGTTCTTC.

This clonotype was counted many times. The V call is TRBV5-6, the J call TRBJ2-1; a possible D gene is TRBD2 (7 bases). The V end lost 4 bases, the J end lost 4 bases, and 18 bases lay between the germline ends. This CDR3 has 16 residues. Germline V CDR1 and CDR2: SGHDT, YYEEEE. The CDR3 sequence: CASSIWAGAMYNEQFF. Written as DNA, the CDR3 is TGTGCCAGCAGCATATGGGCGGGGGCCATGTACAATGAGCAGTTCTTC.

The sample holds many counts of this clonotype. The chain is built from TRBV20-1 and TRBJ2-7, with D perhaps TRBD2 (5 bases). V was trimmed by 6 bases and J by 4 bases, leaving 19 bases between them. The CDR3 length is 14 residues. The germline gives CDR1 DFQATT, CDR2 SNEGSKA (reference sequence). CDR3 sequence: CSAASSSLAYEQYV. The DNA for the CDR3 is TGCAGTGCCGCTTCTAGCTCGCTCGCGTACGAGCAGTACGTC.

This clonotype was found many times. The chain recombines TRBV18 with TRBJ1-4, with 7 bases lining up with TRBD1. Germline V gene lookup returns CDR1 KGHSH and CDR2 LQKENI. Trimming took 10 bases from V and 4 from J; bases not matched to a gene: 6. The CDR3 totals 13 residues. The CDR3 here is CATGDSFNEKLFF. The CDR3 coding sequence is TGTGCCACGGGGGACAGCTTTAATGAAAAACTGTTTTTT.

This clonotype was counted at least ten times. This chain's CDR3 is CAISEGGSSYNEQFF. The CDR3 coding sequence is TGTGCCATCAGTGAGGGGGGGAGCTCCTACAATGAGCAGTTCTTC. The rearrangement joins TRBV10-3 to TRBJ2-1; possibly TRBD2 for D (6 bases). CDR3 length: 15 residues. CDR1 is ENHRY and CDR2 is SYGVKD in the germline V gene. V was cut by 2 bases and J by 0 bases, with 8 bases left in between.

The CDR3 here is CASSPPFTGASTDTQYF. DNA of the CDR3: TGTGCCAGCAGCCCCCCATTCACAGGAGCTAGCACAGATACGCAGTATTTT. The V gene is TRBV7-9, the J gene TRBJ2-3, with TRBD1 as a possible D gene (5 bases). CDR1 and CDR2 from the germline V gene are SEHNR and FQNEAQ (reference sequence). The CDR3 extends over 17 amino acids. The V gene lost 5 bases and the J gene lost 0 bases, with 18 bases spanning the gap.